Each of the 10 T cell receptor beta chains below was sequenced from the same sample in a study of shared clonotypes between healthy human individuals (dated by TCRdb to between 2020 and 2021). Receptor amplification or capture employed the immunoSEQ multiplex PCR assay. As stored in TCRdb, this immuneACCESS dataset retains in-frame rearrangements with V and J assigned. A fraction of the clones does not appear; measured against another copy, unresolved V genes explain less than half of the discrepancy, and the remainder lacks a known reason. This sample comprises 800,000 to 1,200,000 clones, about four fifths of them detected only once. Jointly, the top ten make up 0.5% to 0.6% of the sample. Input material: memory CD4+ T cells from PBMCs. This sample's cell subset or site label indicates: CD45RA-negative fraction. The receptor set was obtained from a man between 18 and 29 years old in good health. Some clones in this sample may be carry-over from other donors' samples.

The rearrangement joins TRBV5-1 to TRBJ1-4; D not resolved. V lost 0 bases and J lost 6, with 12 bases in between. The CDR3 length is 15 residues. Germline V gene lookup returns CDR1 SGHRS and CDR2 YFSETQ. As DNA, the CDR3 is TGCGCCAGCAGCTTGGGGCCCCGGGGAGATGAAAAACTGTTTTTT. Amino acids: CASSLGPRGDEKLFF.

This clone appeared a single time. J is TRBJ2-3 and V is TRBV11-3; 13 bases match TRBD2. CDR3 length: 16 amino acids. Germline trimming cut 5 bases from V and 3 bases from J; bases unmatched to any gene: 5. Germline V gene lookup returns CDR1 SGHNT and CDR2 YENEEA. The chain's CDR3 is CASSRGGLAGTDTQYF. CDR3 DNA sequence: TGTGCCAGCAGCCGGGGGGGACTAGCGGGAACAGATACGCAGTATTTT.

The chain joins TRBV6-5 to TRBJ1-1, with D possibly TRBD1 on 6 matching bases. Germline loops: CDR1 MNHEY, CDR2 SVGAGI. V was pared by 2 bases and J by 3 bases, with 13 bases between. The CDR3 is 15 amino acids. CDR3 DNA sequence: TGTGCCAGCAGTTACCGTTTAAGGGGGGACACTGAAGCTTTCTTT. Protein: CASSYRLRGDTEAFF.

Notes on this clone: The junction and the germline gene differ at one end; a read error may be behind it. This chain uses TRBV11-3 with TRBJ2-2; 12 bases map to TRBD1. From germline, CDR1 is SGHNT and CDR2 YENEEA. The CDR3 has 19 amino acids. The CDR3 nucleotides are TGTGCCAACCGCGGAAGGGACAGGGGGCTTTTTTCGGGACACCGGGGAGCTGTTTTT. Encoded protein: CANRGRDRGLFSGHRGAVF.

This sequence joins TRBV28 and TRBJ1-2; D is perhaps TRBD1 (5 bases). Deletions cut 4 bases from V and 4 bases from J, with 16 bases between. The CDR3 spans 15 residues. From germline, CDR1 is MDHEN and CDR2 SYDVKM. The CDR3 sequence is CASSSPGTWGYGYTF. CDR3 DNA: TGTGCCAGCAGTTCGCCCGGGACTTGGGGCTATGGCTACACCTTC.

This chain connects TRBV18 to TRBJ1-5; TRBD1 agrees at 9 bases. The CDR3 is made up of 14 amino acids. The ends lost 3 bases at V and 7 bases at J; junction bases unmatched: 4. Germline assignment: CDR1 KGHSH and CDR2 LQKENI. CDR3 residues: CASSPGQGGQPQHF. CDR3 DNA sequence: TGTGCCAGCTCACCGGGACAGGGAGGGCAGCCCCAGCATTTT.

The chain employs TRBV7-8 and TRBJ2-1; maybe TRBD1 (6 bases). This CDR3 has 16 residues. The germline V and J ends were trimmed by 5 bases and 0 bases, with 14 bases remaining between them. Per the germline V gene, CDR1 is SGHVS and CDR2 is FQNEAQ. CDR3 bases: TGTGCCAGCAGCGGCAGGACAGCGAGCTCCTACAATGAGCAGTTCTTC. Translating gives CASSGRTASSYNEQFF. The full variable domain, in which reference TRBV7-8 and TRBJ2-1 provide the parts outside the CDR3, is GAGVSQSPRYKVAKRGQDVALRCDPISGHVSLFWYQQALGQGPEFLTYFQNEAQLDKSGLPSDRFFAERPEGSVSTLKIQRTQQEDSAVYLCASSGRTASSYNEQFFGPGTRLTVL.

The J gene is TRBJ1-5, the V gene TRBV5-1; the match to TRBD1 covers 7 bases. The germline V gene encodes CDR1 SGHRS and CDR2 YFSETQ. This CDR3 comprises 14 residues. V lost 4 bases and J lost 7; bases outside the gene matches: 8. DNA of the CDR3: TGCGCCAGCAGCCCGACAGGGATCCAACAGCCCCAGCATTTT. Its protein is CASSPTGIQQPQHF. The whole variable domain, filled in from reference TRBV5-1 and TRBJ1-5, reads KAGVTQTPRYLIKTRGQQVTLSCSPISGHRSVSWYQQTPGQGLQFLFEYFSETQRNKGNFPGRFSGRQFSNSRSEMNVSTLELGDSALYLCASSPTGIQQPQHFGDGTRLSIL.

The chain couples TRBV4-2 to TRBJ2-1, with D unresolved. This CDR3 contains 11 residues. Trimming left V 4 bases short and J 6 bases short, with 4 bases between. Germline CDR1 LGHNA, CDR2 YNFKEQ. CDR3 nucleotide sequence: TGTGCCAGCAGCCGGTTCAATGAGCAGTTCTTC. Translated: CASSRFNEQFF.

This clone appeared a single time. DNA of the CDR3: TGTGCCAGCAGCTTAGCACTAGGAAGGAGGGTCCAAGAGACCCAGTACTTC. This gives the protein CASSLALGRRVQETQYF. The genes are TRBV11-2 and TRBJ2-5; maybe TRBD2 (6 bases). Per the germline V gene, CDR1 is SGHAT and CDR2 is FQNNGV. V lost 1 base to trimming and J lost 1 base, with 16 bases between them. CDR3 length: 17 amino acids.